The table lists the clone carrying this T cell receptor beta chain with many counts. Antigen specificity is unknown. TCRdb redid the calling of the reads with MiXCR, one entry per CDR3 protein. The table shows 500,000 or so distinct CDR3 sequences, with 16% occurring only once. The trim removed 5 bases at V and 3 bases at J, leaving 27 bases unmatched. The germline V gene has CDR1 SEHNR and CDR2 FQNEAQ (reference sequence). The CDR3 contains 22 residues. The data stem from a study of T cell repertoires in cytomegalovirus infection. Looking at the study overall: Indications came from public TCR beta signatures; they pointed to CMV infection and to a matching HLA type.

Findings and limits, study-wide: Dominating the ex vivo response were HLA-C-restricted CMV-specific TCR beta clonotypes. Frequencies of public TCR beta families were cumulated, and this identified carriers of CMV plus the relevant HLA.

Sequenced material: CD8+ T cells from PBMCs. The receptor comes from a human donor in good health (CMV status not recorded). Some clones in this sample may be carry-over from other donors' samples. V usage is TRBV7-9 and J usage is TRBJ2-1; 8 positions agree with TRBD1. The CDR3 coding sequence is TGTGCCAGCAGCCCAGGGGGCAGGGCAGGGTTATATCCCCAAGGTTACTACAATGAGCAGTTCTTC. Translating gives CASSPGGRAGLYPQGYYNEQFF.